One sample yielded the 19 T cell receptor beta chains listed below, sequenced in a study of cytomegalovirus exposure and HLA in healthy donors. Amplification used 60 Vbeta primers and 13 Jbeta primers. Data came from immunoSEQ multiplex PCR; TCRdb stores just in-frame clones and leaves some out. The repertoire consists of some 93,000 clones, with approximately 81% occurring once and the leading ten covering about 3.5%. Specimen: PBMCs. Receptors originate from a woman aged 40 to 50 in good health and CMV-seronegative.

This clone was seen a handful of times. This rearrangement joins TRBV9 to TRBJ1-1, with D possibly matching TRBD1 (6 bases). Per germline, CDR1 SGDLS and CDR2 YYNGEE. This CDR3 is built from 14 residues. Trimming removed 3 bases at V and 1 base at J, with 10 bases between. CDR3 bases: TGTGCCAGCAGCGCCTGGGACACGAACACTGAAGCTTTCTTT. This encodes CASSAWDTNTEAFF.

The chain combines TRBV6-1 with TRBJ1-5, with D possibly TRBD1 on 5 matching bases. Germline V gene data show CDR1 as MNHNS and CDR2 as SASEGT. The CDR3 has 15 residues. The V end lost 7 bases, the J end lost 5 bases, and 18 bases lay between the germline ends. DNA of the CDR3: TGTGCCAGCATCCCTGGGGGGGGTAGGCATCAGCCCCAGCATTTT. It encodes CASIPGGGRHQPQHF.

The CDR3 DNA reads as TGTGCCAGCAGCCTAGGACGTAGCACCTCCTACGAGCAGTACTTC. Protein: CASSLGRSTSYEQYF. The rearrangement joins TRBV7-2 to TRBJ2-7; D remains unclear. Germline V gene sequence: CDR1 SGHTA, CDR2 FQGNSA. V shed 5 bases and J shed 0 bases, with 14 bases lying between them. The CDR3 sequence is 15 residues long.

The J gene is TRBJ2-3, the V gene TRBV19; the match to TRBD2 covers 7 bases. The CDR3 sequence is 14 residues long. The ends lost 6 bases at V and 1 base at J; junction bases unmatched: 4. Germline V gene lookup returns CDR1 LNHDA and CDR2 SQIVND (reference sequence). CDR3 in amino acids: CASRVAGGTDTQYF. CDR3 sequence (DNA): TGTGCCAGTAGGGTTGCGGGGGGCACAGATACGCAGTATTTT.

CDR3 in DNA: TGCGCCAGCAGCTTGGCCCCTCGGACAGGGATCGTCGGCCATCAAGAGACCCAGTACTTC. It yields the protein CASSLAPRTGIVGHQETQYF. V is TRBV5-1 and J is TRBJ2-5, with 8 positions matching TRBD1. Germline CDR1 and CDR2: SGHRS and YFSETQ. The junction had 18 bases not matched to a gene; V was cut back by 0 bases and J by 2 bases. This CDR3 is 20 amino acids long.

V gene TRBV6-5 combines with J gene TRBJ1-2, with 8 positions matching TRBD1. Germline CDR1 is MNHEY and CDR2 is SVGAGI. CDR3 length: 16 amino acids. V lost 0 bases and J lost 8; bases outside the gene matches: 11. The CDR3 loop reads CASSYSRAGGARGYTF. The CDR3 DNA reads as TGTGCCAGCAGTTACTCGAGGGCAGGGGGCGCGCGGGGCTACACCTTC.

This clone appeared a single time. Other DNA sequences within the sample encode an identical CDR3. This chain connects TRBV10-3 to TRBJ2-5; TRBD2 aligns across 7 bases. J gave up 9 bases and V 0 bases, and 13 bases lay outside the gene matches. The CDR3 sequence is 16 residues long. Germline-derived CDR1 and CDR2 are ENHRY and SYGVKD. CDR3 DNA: TGTGCCATCAGTGAGTCAGGGGAGCTAGCGGAAGCCTCCCAGTACTTC. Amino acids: CAISESGELAEASQYF.

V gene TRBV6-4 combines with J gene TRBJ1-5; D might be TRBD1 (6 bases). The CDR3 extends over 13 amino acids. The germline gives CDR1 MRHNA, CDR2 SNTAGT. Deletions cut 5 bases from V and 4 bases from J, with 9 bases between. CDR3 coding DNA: TGTGCCAGCAGTTACAGGGAAAATCAGCCCCAGCATTTT. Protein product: CASSYRENQPQHF.

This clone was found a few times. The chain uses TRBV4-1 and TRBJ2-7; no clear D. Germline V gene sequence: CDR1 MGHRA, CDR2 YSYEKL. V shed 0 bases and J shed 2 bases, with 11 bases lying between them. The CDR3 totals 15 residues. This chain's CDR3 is CASSQEFPVTYEQYF. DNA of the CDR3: TGCGCCAGCAGCCAAGAATTCCCAGTAACCTACGAGCAGTACTTC.

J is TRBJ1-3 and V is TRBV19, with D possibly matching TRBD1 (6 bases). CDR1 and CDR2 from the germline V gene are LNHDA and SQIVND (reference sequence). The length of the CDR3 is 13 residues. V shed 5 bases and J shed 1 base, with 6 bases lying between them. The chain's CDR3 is CASSGTSGNTIYF. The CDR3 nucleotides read TGTGCCAGTAGTGGGACATCTGGAAACACCATATATTTT.

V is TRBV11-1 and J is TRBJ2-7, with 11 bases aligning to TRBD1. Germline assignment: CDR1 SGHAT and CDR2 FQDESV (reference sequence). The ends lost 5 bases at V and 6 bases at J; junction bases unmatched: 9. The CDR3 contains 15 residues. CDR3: CASSTRTGGVAEQYF. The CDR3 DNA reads TGTGCCAGCAGCACTAGGACAGGGGGCGTCGCCGAGCAGTACTTC.

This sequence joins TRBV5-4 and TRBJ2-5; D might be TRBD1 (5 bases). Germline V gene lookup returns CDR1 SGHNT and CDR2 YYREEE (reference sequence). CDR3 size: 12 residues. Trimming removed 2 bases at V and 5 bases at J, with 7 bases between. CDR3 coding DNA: TGTGCCAGCAGCTTCGCAGGGGAGACCCAGTACTTC. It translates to CASSFAGETQYF.

The CDR3 region has the DNA TGTGCCAGCAGCACCCCCGGTTCCGCGGAGACCCAGTACTTC. Its translation: CASSTPGSAETQYF. The V and J genes are TRBV5-4 and TRBJ2-5, with no clear D. Germline values: CDR1 SGHNT, CDR2 YYREEE (reference sequence). This CDR3 has 14 residues. The ends were cut back, 4 bases at V and 5 bases at J, with 15 bases in the middle.

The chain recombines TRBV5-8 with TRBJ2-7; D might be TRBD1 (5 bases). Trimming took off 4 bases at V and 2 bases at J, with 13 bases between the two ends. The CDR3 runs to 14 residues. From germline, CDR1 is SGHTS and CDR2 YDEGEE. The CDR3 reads CASSGRQWPYEQYF. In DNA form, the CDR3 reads TGTGCCAGCAGCGGCCGACAGTGGCCCTACGAGCAGTACTTC.

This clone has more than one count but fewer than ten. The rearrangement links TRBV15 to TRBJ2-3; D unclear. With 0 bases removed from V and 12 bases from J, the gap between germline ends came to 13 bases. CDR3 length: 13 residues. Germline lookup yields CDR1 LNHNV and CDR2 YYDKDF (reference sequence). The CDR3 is CATSRDWSETQYF. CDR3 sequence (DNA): TGTGCCACCAGCAGAGATTGGAGTGAGACTCAGTATTTT.

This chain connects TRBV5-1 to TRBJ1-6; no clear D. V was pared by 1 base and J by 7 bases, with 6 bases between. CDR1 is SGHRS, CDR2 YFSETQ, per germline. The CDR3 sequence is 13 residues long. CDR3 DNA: TGCGCCAGCAGCTTGTTAGAGAATTCACCCCTCCACTTT. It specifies CASSLLENSPLHF.

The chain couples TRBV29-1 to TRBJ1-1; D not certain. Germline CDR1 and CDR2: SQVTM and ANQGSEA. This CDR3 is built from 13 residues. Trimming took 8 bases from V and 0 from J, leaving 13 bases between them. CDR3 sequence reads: CSSQVAVNTEAFF. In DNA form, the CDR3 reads TGCAGCTCCCAGGTAGCGGTGAACACTGAAGCTTTCTTT.

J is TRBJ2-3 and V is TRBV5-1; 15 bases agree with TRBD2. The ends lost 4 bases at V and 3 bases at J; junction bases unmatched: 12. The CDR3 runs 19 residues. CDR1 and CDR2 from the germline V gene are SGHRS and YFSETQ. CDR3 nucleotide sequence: TGCGCCAGCAGCAAACGGACTAGCGGGAGGGTGATGTTTACAGATACGCAGTATTTT. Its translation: CASSKRTSGRVMFTDTQYF.

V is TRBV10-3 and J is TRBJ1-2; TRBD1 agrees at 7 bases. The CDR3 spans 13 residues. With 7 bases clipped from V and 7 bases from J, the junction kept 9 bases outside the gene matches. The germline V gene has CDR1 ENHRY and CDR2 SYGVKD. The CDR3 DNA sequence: TGTGCCATCACTGGACAGGTTTCCTTTGGCTACACCTTC. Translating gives CAITGQVSFGYTF.